Listed here is a single T cell receptor beta chain. The V and J ends lost 5 bases and 8 bases, in that order; junction bases with no gene match: 7. The CDR3 extends over 14 amino acids. Germline V gene data show CDR1 as PRHDT and CDR2 as FYEKMQ (reference sequence). The protocol was immunoSEQ multiplex PCR, while the TCRdb copy is restricted to in-frame clones and leaves out a portion. Seen here are 120,000 to 150,000 clones, 80% to 85% observed once, and the top ten hold 5.8%. These data are taken from a study of blood T cell repertoires in COVID-19. The chain employs TRBV13 and TRBJ1-4, with 8 bases identical to TRBD1. This TCR derives from a woman in her forties or fifties who had been exposed to COVID-19. The sequenced material came from PBMCs or T cells enriched from blood (not recorded which). CDR3 nucleotides: TGTGCCAGCAGCACCCGACAGGGGACAGAAAAACTGTTTTTT. It specifies CASSTRQGTEKLFF. Based on the CDR3 plus reference TRBV13 and TRBJ1-4, the full variable domain is AAGVIQSPRHLIKEKRETATLKCYPIPRHDTVYWYQQGPGQDPQFLISFYEKMQSDKGSIPDRFSAQQFSDYHSELNMSSLELGDSALYFCASSTRQGTEKLFFGSGTQLSVL.